These 5 T cell receptor beta chains came from one sample sequenced in a study of shared clonotypes between healthy human individuals. The repertoire was sequenced with immunoSEQ multiplex PCR; TCRdb's copy has only in-frame clones and lacks some. Of a few million clones in the sample, approximately 92% are singletons; the top ten hold roughly 0.15%. Input material: naive CD4+ T cells sorted from blood. Subset indicated: CD45RA+ positively selected. The receptors stem from a man younger than 35 in good health.

This chain uses TRBV15 with TRBJ2-3; weak D call: TRBD2 (6 bases). The germline gives CDR1 LNHNV, CDR2 YYDKDF (reference sequence). CDR3 size: 17 residues. V lost 0 bases, J lost 1 base, and 14 bases lay in between. The CDR3 sequence is CATSRDLIGGGTDTQYF. Here the CDR3 DNA reads TGTGCCACCAGCAGAGATCTGATCGGGGGAGGCACAGATACGCAGTATTTT.

The V and J genes are TRBV6-5 and TRBJ1-2; 8 bases agree with TRBD1. Per the germline V gene, CDR1 is MNHEY and CDR2 is SVGAGI. The CDR3 is 14 amino acids. Trimming removed 7 bases from V and 3 bases from J; junction bases left unmatched: 7. The CDR3: CASNGQGGYYGYTF. The DNA for the CDR3 is TGTGCCAGCAACGGACAGGGCGGGTACTATGGCTACACCTTC.

The J gene is TRBJ2-1, the V gene TRBV5-6, with 11 bases fitting TRBD2. The CDR3 is 14 amino acids. Germline V gene sequence: CDR1 SGHDT, CDR2 YYEEEE. Unmatched junction bases numbered 3, after V lost 6 bases and J lost 4 bases. The CDR3 here is CASITSGRYNEQFF. The CDR3 DNA reads TGTGCCAGCATCACTAGCGGGAGATACAATGAGCAGTTCTTC.

The chain joins TRBV5-5 to TRBJ2-7, with TRBD1 matching 10 bases. Germline V gives CDR1 SGHKS, CDR2 YYEKEE (reference sequence). V shed 3 bases, J shed 0 bases, and the junction held 6 bases outside the gene matches. There are 16 residues in the CDR3. CDR3 in DNA: TGTGCCAGCAGCTCGGACAGGGGGGCGACCTCCTACGAGCAGTACTTC. This translates into CASSSDRGATSYEQYF.

A remark on this clone: This sample also contains other DNA sequences that code for the same CDR3. The rearrangement uses TRBV20-1 and TRBJ1-3; D is undetermined. The CDR3 length is 11 residues. The V and J ends lost 6 bases and 1 base respectively, with 4 bases between them. Germline V gene sequence: CDR1 DFQATT, CDR2 SNEGSKA (reference sequence). CDR3 sequence (DNA): TGCAGTGCCGTGTCTGGAAACACCATATATTTT. It specifies CSAVSGNTIYF.